This is a list of T cell receptor beta chains from one sample in a study of blood T cell repertoires in COVID-19. Profiling relied on immunoSEQ multiplex PCR, and the TCRdb table lists in-frame clones only, not all of them. The sample shows fewer than 350,000 clones, 90% of them seen only once. Specimen: PBMCs or T cells enriched from blood (not recorded which). These receptors came from a woman under 30 with acute COVID-19. Both conserved end residues are part of each CDR3. D genes are given only for firm matches. Only some rows state a clone size, as once, few, many or a class for expanded clones.

>TRBD2|.|TRBJ2-7|TRBV7-8
CASSYPLGAPGLAGDLGEQYF
TGTGCCAGCAGCTACCCCCTAGGTGCACCGGGACTAGCGGGAGACTTGGGCGAGCAGTACTTC
>TRBD2|.|TRBJ2-7|TRBV7-8
CASSRGTSGLYEQYF
TGTGCCAGCAGCCGAGGGACTAGCGGACTCTACGAGCAGTACTTC
>TRBD1|.|TRBJ1-2|TRBV6-6
CASSRVTTGRGSYGYTF
TGTGCCAGCAGTCGCGTTACGACAGGGCGGGGCTCCTATGGCTACACCTTC
>.|.|TRBJ1-6|TRBV27
CASSLQGHNSPLHF
TGTGCCAGCAGCTTGCAGGGTCATAATTCACCCCTCCACTTT
>.|.|TRBJ2-1|TRBV12-5
CASGLVQAGANEQFF
TGTGCTAGTGGTTTGGTACAAGCAGGGGCTAATGAGCAGTTCTTC
>TRBD1|.|TRBJ1-1|TRBV29-1
CSVEGDRGNMNTEAFF
TGCAGCGTTGAAGGAGACAGGGGTAATATGAACACTGAAGCTTTCTTT
>.|.|TRBJ1-3|TRBV18
CASSLPGSGNTIYF
TGTGCCAGCTCACTCCCGGGTTCTGGAAACACCATATATTTT
>.|.|TRBJ2-7|TRBV5-6
CASSLEGFPYEQYF
TGTGCCAGCAGCTTGGAGGGGTTTCCTTACGAGCAGTACTTC
>.|.|TRBJ2-7|TRBV6-1
CASSEVDYYVRFEQYF
TGTGCCAGCAGTGAAGTTGACTACTACGTGCGCTTCGAGCAGTACTTC
>TRBD2|.|TRBJ2-1|TRBV2
CASRRLAGTSYNEQFF
TGTGCCAGCAGGAGACTAGCGGGGACCTCCTACAATGAGCAGTTCTTC
>TRBD1|.|TRBJ1-3|TRBV5-8
CASSLGTGRGNTIYF
TGTGCCAGCAGCTTGGGGACAGGGAGAGGAAACACCATATATTTT
>TRBD2|.|TRBJ2-1|TRBV28
CASSSGGGPFF
TGTGCCAGCAGTTCGGGAGGGGGACCTTTCTTC
>.|.|TRBJ2-1|TRBV3-1/TRBV3-2
CASSQVPSGNEQFF
TGTGCCAGCAGCCAAGTCCCCAGCGGTAATGAGCAGTTCTTC
>.|.|TRBJ1-1|TRBV7-9
CASSLASGRMNTEAFF
TGTGCCAGCAGCTTAGCAAGTGGCAGGATGAACACTGAAGCTTTCTTT
>TRBD1|.|TRBJ1-5|TRBV28
CASSTNRGRGGITFNQPQHF
TGTGCCAGCAGTACGAACAGGGGGCGGGGTGGGATTACCTTCAATCAGCCCCAGCATTTT
>TRBD2|.|TRBJ2-1|TRBV7-2
CASSLRDSGPYNEQFF
TGTGCCAGCAGCTTAAGGGATAGCGGGCCGTACAATGAGCAGTTCTTC
>.|.|TRBJ2-7|TRBV27
CASSRAAGIYEQYF
TGTGCCAGCTCAAGGGCGGCAGGGATCTACGAGCAGTACTTC
>TRBD2|.|TRBJ2-1|TRBV4-3
CASSGGTSVYNEQFF
TGCGCCAGCAGCGGGGGGACTAGCGTCTACAATGAGCAGTTCTTC
>.|.|TRBJ2-1|TRBV18
CATTESTYNEQFF
TGTGCCACCACGGAGAGCACCTACAATGAGCAGTTCTTC
>TRBD1|.|TRBJ1-2|TRBV19
CASERTGPNYGYTF
TGTGCCAGTGAGCGGACAGGCCCTAACTATGGCTACACCTTC
>TRBD1|.|TRBJ1-1|TRBV13
CASSLGTGVGTEAFF
TGTGCCAGCAGCTTAGGGACAGGGGTTGGCACTGAAGCTTTCTTT
>.|.|TRBJ1-2|TRBV7-9
CASSLGGRQEAMTRGYTF
TGTGCCAGCAGCCTAGGTGGCCGACAGGAGGCTATGACGCGTGGCTACACCTTC
>TRBD2|.|TRBJ2-7|TRBV2
CASRRTSGGGVYEQYF
TGTGCCAGCAGACGAACTAGCGGCGGGGGGGTCTACGAGCAGTACTTC
>TRBD1|.|TRBJ2-2|TRBV7-2
CASSFRQGGTGELFF
TGTGCCAGCAGCTTTCGACAGGGCGGCACCGGGGAGCTGTTTTTT
>TRBD1|few|TRBJ1-2|TRBV7-8
CASSLDRGSLYGYTF
TGTGCCAGCAGCTTGGACAGGGGATCCCTATATGGCTACACCTTC
>TRBD2|.|TRBJ2-1|TRBV6-5
CASSYSTLAAYNEQFF
TGTGCCAGCAGTTACTCGACACTAGCGGCCTACAATGAGCAGTTCTTC
>TRBD1|.|TRBJ1-3|TRBV5-4
CASSPGTGGRGNTIYF
TGTGCCAGCAGCCCTGGGACAGGGGGTAGGGGAAACACCATATATTTT
>.|.|TRBJ2-1|TRBV4-3
CASSQRLGLLHNNEQFF
TGCGCCAGCAGCCAACGACTGGGACTGTTACATAACAATGAGCAGTTCTTC
>.|.|TRBJ1-3|TRBV19
CASSPTSPTASSGNTIYF
TGTGCCAGTAGTCCTACATCCCCCACAGCCAGCTCTGGAAACACCATATATTTT
>.|.|TRBJ2-2|TRBV7-8
CASSLAPPPLTGELFF
TGTGCCAGCAGCTTAGCGCCGCCACCACTCACCGGGGAGCTGTTTTTT
>TRBD1|.|TRBJ2-2|TRBV30
CAWSVDRVRGTGELFF
TGTGCCTGGAGTGTCGACAGGGTGCGCGGCACCGGGGAGCTGTTTTTT
>.|.|TRBJ2-3|TRBV3-1/TRBV3-2
CASSQGLGQRTDTQYF
TGTGCCAGCAGCCAAGGTCTTGGGCAGCGCACAGATACGCAGTATTTT
>TRBD2|.|TRBJ2-3|TRBV19
CASSAGLAGGTDTQYF
TGTGCCAGTAGTGCAGGACTAGCGGGAGGCACAGATACGCAGTATTTT
>.|.|TRBJ2-7|TRBV13
CASSMGDRYSYEQYF
TGTGCCAGCAGCATGGGCGACAGGTACTCCTACGAGCAGTACTTC
>.|.|TRBJ2-1|TRBV19
CASSRLKSQSYNEQFF
TGTGCCAGTAGCAGGCTGAAGAGCCAGTCCTACAATGAGCAGTTCTTC
>.|.|TRBJ2-5|TRBV2
CATKTIGETQYF
TGTGCCACCAAGACTATCGGAGAGACCCAGTACTTC
>TRBD2|.|TRBJ2-1|TRBV15
CATIREPREGERFF
TGTGCCACCATTCGGGAACCTCGGGAGGGGGAACGGTTCTTC
>TRBD2|.|TRBJ2-7|TRBV12-3/TRBV12-4
CASSLAGVNEQYF
TGTGCCAGCAGTTTGGCGGGAGTGAACGAGCAGTACTTC
>TRBD2|.|TRBJ2-2|TRBV12-5
CASGLPPQIGLGGRSINTGELFF
TGTGCTAGTGGACTCCCTCCTCAAATTGGGTTGGGCGGGAGATCGATCAACACCGGGGAGCTGTTTTTT
>.|.|TRBJ2-7|TRBV15
CATSRDPSAYEQYF
TGTGCCACCAGCAGAGATCCCTCCGCCTACGAGCAGTACTTC
>.|.|TRBJ2-6|TRBV6-4
CASSDSRSGANVLTF
TGTGCCAGCAGTGACTCGAGGTCTGGGGCCAACGTCCTGACTTTC
>TRBD2|.|TRBJ2-1|TRBV5-1
CASSLAGSGSSYNEQFF
TGCGCCAGCAGCTTGGCCGGTAGCGGGAGCTCCTACAATGAGCAGTTCTTC
>.|.|TRBJ1-2|TRBV13
CASSGLRITNYGYTF
TGTGCCAGCAGCGGCCTCAGGATAACTAACTATGGCTACACCTTC
>.|.|TRBJ1-4|TRBV30
CAWTPGGVEVRNEKLFF
TGTGCCTGGACCCCCGGGGGGGTAGAGGTTCGGAATGAAAAACTGTTTTTT
>.|few|TRBJ2-4|TRBV3-1/TRBV3-2
CASSQDGRVRAKNIQYF
TGTGCCAGCAGCCAAGATGGCAGGGTGCGAGCCAAAAACATTCAGTACTTC
>.|.|TRBJ1-2|TRBV15
CATSRAQGSNYGYTF
TGTGCCACCAGCAGAGCGCAGGGTTCTAACTATGGCTACACCTTC
>TRBD1|.|TRBJ2-7|TRBV11-2
CASSSMGTGANEQYF
TGTGCCAGCAGCTCCATGGGGACAGGGGCTAACGAGCAGTACTTC
>TRBD1|once|TRBJ1-1|TRBV29-1
CSVERDRGTEAFF
TGCAGCGTTGAGCGGGACAGGGGGACTGAAGCTTTCTTT
>TRBD1|.|TRBJ2-5|TRBV27
CASSLQGAGKTQYF
TGTGCCAGCAGTTTACAGGGGGCTGGGAAGACCCAGTACTTC
>.|few|TRBJ2-7|TRBV5-6
CASSLDVNSYEQYF
TGTGCCAGCAGCTTGGATGTCAACTCCTACGAGCAGTACTTC
>.|.|TRBJ1-5|TRBV5-8
CASSLGQQPTYPQHF
TGTGCCAGCAGCTTGGGACAGCAGCCGACTTACCCCCAGCATTTT
>.|.|TRBJ2-1|TRBV6-5
CASSYTWGRNNEQFF
TGTGCCAGCAGTTACACATGGGGGCGCAACAATGAGCAGTTCTTC
>TRBD2|.|TRBJ2-1|TRBV5-1
CASSRLAGGGNEQFF
TGCGCCAGCAGCAGGCTAGCGGGAGGCGGGAATGAGCAGTTCTTC
>TRBD1|.|TRBJ1-1|TRBV6-5
CASRPETGTTEAFF
TGTGCCAGCAGGCCAGAGACAGGGACCACTGAAGCTTTCTTT
>TRBD2|many|TRBJ2-1|TRBV4-3
CASSQSPGLEGDEQFF
TGCGCCAGCAGCCAATCACCGGGACTAGAGGGCGATGAGCAGTTCTTC
>.|few|TRBJ1-2|TRBV6-7
CASRCTPTF
TGTGCCAGCAGGTGCACTCCTACCTTC